Shown below are 19 T cell receptor beta chains from a single sample sequenced in a study of blood T cell repertoires in COVID-19. The repertoire was sequenced with immunoSEQ multiplex PCR; TCRdb's copy has only in-frame clones and lacks some. The sample holds 270,000 or so clones, roughly 84% seen once. The sample comprised peripheral blood. All receptors come from a young woman with acute or convalescent COVID-19.

The chain recombines TRBV5-1 with TRBJ2-3, with D uncertain. Germline V gene sequence: CDR1 SGHRS, CDR2 YFSETQ. The ends were cut back, 1 base at V and 4 bases at J, with 10 bases in the middle. The CDR3 consists of 14 residues. The chain's CDR3 is CASSLTNSADTQYF. The CDR3 nucleotides read TGCGCCAGCAGCTTGACGAACTCCGCAGATACGCAGTATTTT.

The chain couples TRBV5-1 to TRBJ1-4; 9 bases line up with TRBD1. The J segment lost 8 bases and the V segment lost 0 bases, leaving 8 bases of the junction unmatched. Germline CDR1 and CDR2: SGHRS and YFSETQ. This CDR3 comprises 16 residues. CDR3 amino acids: CASSLGGQGPEEKLFF. DNA for the CDR3: TGCGCCAGCAGCTTGGGGGGACAGGGACCAGAGGAAAAACTGTTTTTT.

The chain carries TRBV6-5 and TRBJ1-1; D ambiguous. Deletions cut 2 bases from V and 6 bases from J, with 10 bases between. CDR1 and CDR2 from the germline V gene are MNHEY and SVGAGI. The CDR3 has 13 amino acids. CDR3 DNA: TGTGCCAGCAGTTACCGAGTTGAGGCTGAAGCTTTCTTT. Amino acids: CASSYRVEAEAFF.

The chain joins TRBV5-1 to TRBJ2-7; TRBD1 matches 8 bases. The V gene end was trimmed by 6 bases and the J gene end by 3 bases; junction bases not matched to a gene: 8. Germline assignment: CDR1 SGHRS and CDR2 YFSETQ. This CDR3 has 14 amino acids. The CDR3 nucleotides are TGCGCCAGCAACAGGGGGGCGTCGAACTACGAGCAGTACTTC. It codes for CASNRGASNYEQYF.

This rearrangement joins TRBV9 to TRBJ2-7; tentative D call: TRBD2 (6 bases). Trimming stripped 4 bases from V and 0 bases from J, with 11 bases between. This CDR3 is 14 amino acids long. Germline-derived CDR1 and CDR2 are SGDLS and YYNGEE. CDR3 nucleotides: TGTGCCAGCAGCTATGGGGACTTCTCCTACGAGCAGTACTTC. It specifies CASSYGDFSYEQYF.

V is TRBV24-1 and J is TRBJ2-1; 10 bases align to TRBD2. The length of the CDR3 is 16 residues. V was clipped by 5 bases and J by 9 bases; unmatched bases: 12. CDR1 and CDR2 from the germline V gene are KGHDR and SFDVKD. The CDR3 DNA sequence: TGTGCCACCAGTGGGGCTAGCGGGAGTATGATCCGTGAGCAGTTCTTC. Its translation is CATSGASGSMIREQFF.

The chain recombines TRBV5-8 with TRBJ2-3; a possible D gene is TRBD2 (6 bases). The CDR3 has 17 amino acids. V gave up 0 bases and J gave up 0 bases, with 14 bases separating them. Looked up from germline, CDR1 is SGHTS and CDR2 is YDEGEE. Written as DNA, the CDR3 is TGTGCCAGCAGCTTGGCCCTCACCGGGACTAGCACAGATACGCAGTATTTT. Translation: CASSLALTGTSTDTQYF.

This clone was seen once. The V gene is TRBV4-3, the J gene TRBJ2-2; TRBD1 matches 8 bases. V lost 3 bases and J lost 2; bases outside the gene matches: 5. The CDR3 is 16 amino acids. Germline V gene lookup returns CDR1 LGHNA and CDR2 YSLEER. The CDR3 here is CASSHDRGFNTGELFF. CDR3 sequence (DNA): TGCGCCAGCAGCCACGACAGGGGATTTAACACCGGGGAGCTGTTTTTT.

The rearrangement joins TRBV19 to TRBJ1-5; 12 bases fit TRBD1. With V trimmed by 3 bases and J by 9 bases, 6 bases remained unmatched. CDR3 size: 15 residues. CDR1 is LNHDA, CDR2 SQIVND, per germline (reference sequence). CDR3 nucleotide sequence: TGTGCCAGTAGTATGTTCGGGACAGGGGGCCTGCCCCAGCATTTT. Protein sequence: CASSMFGTGGLPQHF.

V is TRBV28 and J is TRBJ1-2; D might be TRBD1 (6 bases). Trimming shortened V by 1 base and J by 5 bases, and 11 bases separated the two germline ends. The V gene's germline CDR1 is MDHEN and CDR2 SYDVKM. This CDR3 contains 14 residues. The CDR3 sequence is CASSLYDRTYGYTF. DNA of the CDR3: TGTGCCAGCAGTTTATACGACAGGACTTATGGCTACACCTTC.

V is TRBV4-3 and J is TRBJ1-4; 7 bases are a match to TRBD1. The CDR3 contains 16 residues. J lost 4 bases, V lost 0 bases, and 5 bases had no gene match. Germline V lookup: CDR1 LGHNA, CDR2 YSLEER. This CDR3 is CASSQDPTGINEKLFF. The DNA for the CDR3 is TGCGCCAGCAGCCAAGACCCGACAGGGATTAATGAAAAACTGTTTTTT.

The chain carries TRBV5-1 and TRBJ1-1, with D possibly being TRBD1 (5 bases). The CDR3 has 14 amino acids. The germline V gene encodes CDR1 SGHRS and CDR2 YFSETQ. The V end lost 3 bases, the J end lost 1 base, and 10 bases lay between the germline ends. CDR3 coding DNA: TGCGCCAGCAGCTCCCAAACAGGGAACACTGAAGCTTTCTTT. It codes for CASSSQTGNTEAFF.

This clone has a handful of counts. The gene calls are TRBV30 and TRBJ2-1; D might be TRBD2 (7 bases). The CDR3 contains 12 residues. V was pared by 2 bases and J by 12 bases, with 14 bases between. Germline-derived CDR1 and CDR2 are GTSNPN and SVGIG (reference sequence). CDR3 in amino acids: CAWSTRGGAQFF. The CDR3 DNA reads as TGTGCCTGGAGTACCAGAGGGGGGGCGCAGTTCTTC.

The V call is TRBV5-1, the J call TRBJ2-2; 7 positions agree with TRBD1. This CDR3 is built from 15 residues. Germline V lookup: CDR1 SGHRS, CDR2 YFSETQ. The trim removed 4 bases at V and 0 bases at J, leaving 3 bases unmatched. The chain's CDR3 is CASSLQGPNTGELFF. CDR3 nucleotide sequence: TGCGCCAGCAGCCTACAGGGGCCGAACACCGGGGAGCTGTTTTTT.

Points on this clone: Other DNA sequences within the sample encode an identical CDR3. The V call is TRBV27, the J call TRBJ2-7, with D unresolved. CDR1 is MNHEY, CDR2 SMNVEV, per germline (reference sequence). This CDR3 comprises 13 residues. V lost 4 bases, J lost 2 bases, and 9 bases lay in between. CDR3 amino acids: CASSSGRTYEQYF. CDR3 DNA: TGTGCCAGCAGTTCTGGGCGCACCTACGAGCAGTACTTC.

This sequence joins TRBV14 and TRBJ2-3; D is unresolved. CDR1 and CDR2 from the germline V gene are SGHDN and FVKESK. The V end lost 2 bases, the J end lost 2 bases, and 11 bases lay between the germline ends. The CDR3 consists of 15 residues. The DNA of the CDR3 is TGTGCCAGCAGCCAATCTTACTACCCCACAGATACGCAGTATTTT. This translates into CASSQSYYPTDTQYF.

V gene TRBV21-1 combines with J gene TRBJ2-7; TRBD1 reflects the table's D call only, with no check against the DNA. TRBV21-1 is listed as a pseudogene. The CDR3 totals 18 residues. The DNA for the CDR3 is TGTGCCAGCAGCAGATTATTGGACAGCCCTAATGTCGAGTACGAGCAGTACTTC. This encodes CASSRLLDSPNVEYEQYF.

There are a few counts of this clone. This chain joins TRBV5-1 and TRBJ2-2, with 8 bases identical to TRBD2. The germline V gene encodes CDR1 SGHRS and CDR2 YFSETQ. J was trimmed by 4 bases and V by 4 bases; bases with no gene match: 15. The CDR3 has 18 amino acids. CDR3 bases: TGCGCCAGCAGCCTCCTCCCTTTCAGCGGGAGTGTCACCGGGGAGCTGTTTTTT. This gives the protein CASSLLPFSGSVTGELFF.

This clone was seen a handful of times. The rearrangement joins TRBV28 to TRBJ2-3; a weak D match, TRBD1 (6 bases). Germline V gene lookup returns CDR1 MDHEN and CDR2 SYDVKM. This CDR3 has 15 residues. With 7 bases removed from V and 2 bases from J, the gap between germline ends came to 16 bases. The CDR3 sequence: CASTLQTGPTDTQYF. Here the CDR3 DNA reads TGTGCCAGCACGTTACAGACAGGACCCACAGATACGCAGTATTTT.